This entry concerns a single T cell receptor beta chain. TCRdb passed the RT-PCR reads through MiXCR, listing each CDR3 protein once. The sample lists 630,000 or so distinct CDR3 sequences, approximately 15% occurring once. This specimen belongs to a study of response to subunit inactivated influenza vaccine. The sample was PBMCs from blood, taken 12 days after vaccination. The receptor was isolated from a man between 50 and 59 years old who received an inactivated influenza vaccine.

The CDR3 protein is CASSYFGTGIQYF. The CDR3 region has the DNA TGTGCCAGCAGTTACTTCGGGACAGGTATTCAGTACTTC. J is TRBJ2-4 and V is TRBV6-2 or TRBV6-3; 8 bases are shared with TRBD1. CDR3 length: 13 residues. V was pared by 1 base and J by 10 bases, with 3 bases of the junction left unmatched. Germline CDR1 MNHEY, CDR2 SVGEGT.